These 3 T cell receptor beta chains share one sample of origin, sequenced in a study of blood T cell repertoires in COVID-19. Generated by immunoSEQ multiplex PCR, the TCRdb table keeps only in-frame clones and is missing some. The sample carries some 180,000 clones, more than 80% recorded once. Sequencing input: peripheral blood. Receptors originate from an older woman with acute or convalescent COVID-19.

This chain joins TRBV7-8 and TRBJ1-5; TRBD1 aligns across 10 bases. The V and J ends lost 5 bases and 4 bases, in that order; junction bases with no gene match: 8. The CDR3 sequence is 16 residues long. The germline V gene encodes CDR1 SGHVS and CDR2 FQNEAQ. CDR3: CASSGADRGGNQPQHF. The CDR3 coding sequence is TGTGCCAGCAGCGGAGCGGACAGGGGGGGGAATCAGCCCCAGCATTTT.

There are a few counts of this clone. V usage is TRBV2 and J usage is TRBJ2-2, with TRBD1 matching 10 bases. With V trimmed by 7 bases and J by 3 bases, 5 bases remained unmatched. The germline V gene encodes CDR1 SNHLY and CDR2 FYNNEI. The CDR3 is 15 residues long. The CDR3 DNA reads TGTGCCAGCAAGAAGGGGACAGGGGACACCGGGGAGCTGTTTTTT. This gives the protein CASKKGTGDTGELFF.

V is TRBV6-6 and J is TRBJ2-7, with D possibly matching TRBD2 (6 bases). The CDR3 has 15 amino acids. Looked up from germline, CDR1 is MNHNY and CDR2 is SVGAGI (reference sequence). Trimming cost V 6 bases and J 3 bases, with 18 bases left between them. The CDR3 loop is CASRGTAGDYYEQYF. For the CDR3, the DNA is TGTGCCAGCAGAGGAACAGCGGGCGACTACTACGAGCAGTACTTC.